This T cell receptor (beta chain) comes out of a study of T cell clones after liver transplantation. Study summary: Until 12-24 months post-transplant, subjects got standard immunosuppression and no induction.

The CDR3 extends over 14 amino acids. Trimming took 7 bases from V and 3 from J, leaving 15 bases between them. From germline, CDR1 is SNHLY and CDR2 FYNNEI. There are a few counts of this clone. Sequenced by immunoSEQ multiplex PCR; TCRdb stores in-frame clones only, minus some. Seen here are 70,000 to 80,000 clones, over 85% observed once, and the top ten hold 2% to 3%. The source is a human donor who received a liver transplant. This chain uses TRBV2 with TRBJ1-2, with a tentative D call TRBD1 (5 bases). The sample in question was CD4+ T cells from blood, obtained before liver transplant. The CDR3 here is CASTRDGQDYGYTF. In DNA, the CDR3 is TGTGCCAGCACCCGGGACGGGCAGGACTATGGCTACACCTTC.